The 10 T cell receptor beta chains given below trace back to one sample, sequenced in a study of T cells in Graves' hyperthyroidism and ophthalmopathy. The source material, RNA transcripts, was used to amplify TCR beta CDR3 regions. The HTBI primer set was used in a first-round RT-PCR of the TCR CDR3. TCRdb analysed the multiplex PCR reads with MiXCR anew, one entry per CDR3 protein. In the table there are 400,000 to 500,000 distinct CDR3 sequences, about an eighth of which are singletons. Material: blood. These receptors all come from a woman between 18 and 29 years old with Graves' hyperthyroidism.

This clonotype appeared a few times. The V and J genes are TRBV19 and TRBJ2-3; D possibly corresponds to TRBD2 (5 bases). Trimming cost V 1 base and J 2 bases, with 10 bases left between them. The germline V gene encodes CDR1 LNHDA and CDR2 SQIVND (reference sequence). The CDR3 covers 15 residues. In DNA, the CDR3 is TGTGCCAGTAGTATAGGGAGGCGGAACACAGATACGCAGTATTTT. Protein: CASSIGRRNTDTQYF.

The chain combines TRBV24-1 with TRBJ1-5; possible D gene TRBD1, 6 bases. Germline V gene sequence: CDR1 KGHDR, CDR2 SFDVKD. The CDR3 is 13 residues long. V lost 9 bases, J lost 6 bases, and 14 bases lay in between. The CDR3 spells CATEAGEGQPQHF. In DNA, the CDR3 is TGTGCCACCGAAGCAGGGGAAGGTCAGCCCCAGCATTTT.

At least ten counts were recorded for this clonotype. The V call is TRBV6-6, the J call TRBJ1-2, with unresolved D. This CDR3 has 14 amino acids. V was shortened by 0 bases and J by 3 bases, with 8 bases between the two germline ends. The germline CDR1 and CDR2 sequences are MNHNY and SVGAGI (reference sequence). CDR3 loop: CASSYSVTYYGYTF. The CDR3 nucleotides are TGTGCCAGCAGTTACTCAGTCACGTACTATGGCTACACCTTC.

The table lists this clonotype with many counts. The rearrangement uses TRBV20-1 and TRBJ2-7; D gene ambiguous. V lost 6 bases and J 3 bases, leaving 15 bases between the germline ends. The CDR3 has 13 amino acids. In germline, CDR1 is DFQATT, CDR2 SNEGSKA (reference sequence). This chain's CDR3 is CSAKAQSDYEQYF. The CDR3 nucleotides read TGCAGTGCCAAGGCACAGTCCGACTACGAGCAGTACTTC.

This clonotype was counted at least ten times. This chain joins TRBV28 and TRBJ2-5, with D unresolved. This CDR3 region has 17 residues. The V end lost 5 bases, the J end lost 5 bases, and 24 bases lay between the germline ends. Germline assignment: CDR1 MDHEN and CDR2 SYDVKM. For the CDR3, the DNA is TGTGCCAGCAGTGCCACGAGTAGGATGGCTTCAGTGGAGACCCAGTACTTC. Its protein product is CASSATSRMASVETQYF.

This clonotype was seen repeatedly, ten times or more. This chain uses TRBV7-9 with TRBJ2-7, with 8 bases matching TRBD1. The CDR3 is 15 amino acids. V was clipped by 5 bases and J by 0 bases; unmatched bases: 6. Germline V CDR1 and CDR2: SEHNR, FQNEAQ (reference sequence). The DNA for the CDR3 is TGTGCCAGCAGCCCTCCGGGACAGGTCTCCTACGAGCAGTACTTC. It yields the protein CASSPPGQVSYEQYF.

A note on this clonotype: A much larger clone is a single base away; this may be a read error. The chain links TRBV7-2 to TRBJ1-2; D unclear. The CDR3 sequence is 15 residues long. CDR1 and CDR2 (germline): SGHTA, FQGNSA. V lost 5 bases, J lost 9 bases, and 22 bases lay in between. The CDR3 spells CASSVGLPAGYCYTF. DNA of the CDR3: TGTGCCAGCAGCGTAGGCCTTCCCGCAGGATATTGCTACACCTTC.

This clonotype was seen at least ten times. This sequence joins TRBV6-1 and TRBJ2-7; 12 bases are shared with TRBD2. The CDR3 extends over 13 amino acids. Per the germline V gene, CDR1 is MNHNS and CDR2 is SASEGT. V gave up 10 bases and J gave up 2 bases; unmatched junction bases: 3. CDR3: CATRTSGTYEQYF. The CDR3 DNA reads TGTGCCACGCGGACTAGCGGGACCTACGAGCAGTACTTC.

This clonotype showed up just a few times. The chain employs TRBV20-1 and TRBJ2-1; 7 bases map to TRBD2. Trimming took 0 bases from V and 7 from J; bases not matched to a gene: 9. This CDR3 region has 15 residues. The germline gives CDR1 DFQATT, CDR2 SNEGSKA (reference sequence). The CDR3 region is CSAREREGLGNEQFF. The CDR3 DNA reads TGCAGTGCTAGAGAGAGGGAGGGGCTCGGTAATGAGCAGTTCTTC.

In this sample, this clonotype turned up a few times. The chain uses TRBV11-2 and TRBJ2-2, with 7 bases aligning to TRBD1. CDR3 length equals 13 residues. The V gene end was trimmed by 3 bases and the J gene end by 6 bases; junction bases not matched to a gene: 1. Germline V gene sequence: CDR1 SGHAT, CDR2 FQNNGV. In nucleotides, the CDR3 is TGTGCCAGCAGCTTTCAGGGGGCCGGGGAGCTGTTTTTT. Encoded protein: CASSFQGAGELFF. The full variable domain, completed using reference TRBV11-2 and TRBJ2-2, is EAGVAQSPRYKIIEKRQSVAFWCNPISGHATLYWYQQILGQGPKLLIQFQNNGVVDDSQLPKDRFSAERLKGVDSTLKIQPAKLEDSAVYLCASSFQGAGELFFGEGSRLTVL.